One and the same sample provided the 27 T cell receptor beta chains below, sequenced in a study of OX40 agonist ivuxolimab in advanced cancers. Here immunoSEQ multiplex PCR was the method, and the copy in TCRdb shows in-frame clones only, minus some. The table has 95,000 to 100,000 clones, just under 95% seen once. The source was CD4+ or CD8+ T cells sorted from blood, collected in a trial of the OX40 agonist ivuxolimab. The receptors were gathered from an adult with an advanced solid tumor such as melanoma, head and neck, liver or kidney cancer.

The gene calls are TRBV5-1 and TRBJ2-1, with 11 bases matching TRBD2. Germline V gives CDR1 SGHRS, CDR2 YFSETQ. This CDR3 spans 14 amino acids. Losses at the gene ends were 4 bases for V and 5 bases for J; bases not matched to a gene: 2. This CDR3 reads CASSPLAGDNEQFF. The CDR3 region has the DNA TGCGCCAGCAGCCCACTAGCGGGGGACAATGAGCAGTTCTTC.

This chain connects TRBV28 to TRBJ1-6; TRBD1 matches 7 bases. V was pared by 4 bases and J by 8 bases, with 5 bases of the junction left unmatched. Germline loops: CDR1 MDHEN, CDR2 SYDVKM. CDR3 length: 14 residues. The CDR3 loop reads CASSWDSDHSPLHF. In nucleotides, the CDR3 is TGTGCCAGCAGTTGGGACAGCGACCATTCACCCCTCCACTTT.

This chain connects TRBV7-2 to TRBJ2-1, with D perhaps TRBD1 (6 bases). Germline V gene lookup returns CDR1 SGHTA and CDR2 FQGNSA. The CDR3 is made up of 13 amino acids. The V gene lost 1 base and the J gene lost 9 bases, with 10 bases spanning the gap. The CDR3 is CASSLVRGGEQFF. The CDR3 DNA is TGTGCCAGCAGCTTAGTCAGGGGCGGTGAGCAGTTCTTC.

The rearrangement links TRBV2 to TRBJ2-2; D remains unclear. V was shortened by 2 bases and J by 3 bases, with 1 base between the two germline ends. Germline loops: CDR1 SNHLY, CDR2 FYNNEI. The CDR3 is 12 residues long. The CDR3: CASSEHTGELFF. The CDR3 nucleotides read TGTGCCAGCAGTGAACACACCGGGGAGCTGTTTTTT.

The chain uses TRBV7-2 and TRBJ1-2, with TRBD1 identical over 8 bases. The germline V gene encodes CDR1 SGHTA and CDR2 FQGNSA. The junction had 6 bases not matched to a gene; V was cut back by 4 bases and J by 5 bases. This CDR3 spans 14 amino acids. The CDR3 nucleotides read TGTGCCAGCAGCTCACCAGGGGGCGCATATGGCTACACCTTC. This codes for CASSSPGGAYGYTF.

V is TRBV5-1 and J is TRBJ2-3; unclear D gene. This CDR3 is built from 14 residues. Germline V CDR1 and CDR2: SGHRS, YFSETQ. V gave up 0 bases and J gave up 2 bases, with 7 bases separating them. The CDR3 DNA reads TGCGCCAGCAGCTTGGTCGAGACCACAGATACGCAGTATTTT. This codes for CASSLVETTDTQYF.

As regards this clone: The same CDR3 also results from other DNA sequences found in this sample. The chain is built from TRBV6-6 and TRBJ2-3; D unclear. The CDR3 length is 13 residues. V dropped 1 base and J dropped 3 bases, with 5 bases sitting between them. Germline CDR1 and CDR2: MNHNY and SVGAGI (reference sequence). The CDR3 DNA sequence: TGTGCCAGCAGTTACTTCTCGACAGATACGCAGTATTTT. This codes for CASSYFSTDTQYF.

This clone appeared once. The CDR3: CASSFGGGNTQYF. The DNA of the CDR3 is TGTGCCAGCAGTTTTGGCGGGGGGAATACGCAGTATTTT. The chain uses TRBV27 and TRBJ2-3, with TRBD2 matching over 8 bases. Germline loops: CDR1 MNHEY, CDR2 SMNVEV (reference sequence). The CDR3 covers 13 residues. The junction had 3 bases not matched to a gene; V was cut back by 3 bases and J by 7 bases.

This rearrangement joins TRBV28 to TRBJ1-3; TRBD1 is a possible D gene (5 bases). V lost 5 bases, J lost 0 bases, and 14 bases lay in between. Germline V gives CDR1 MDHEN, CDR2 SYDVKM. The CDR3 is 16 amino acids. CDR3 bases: TGTGCCAGCAGTCGGGACGGGAAGTACTCTGGAAACACCATATATTTT. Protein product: CASSRDGKYSGNTIYF.

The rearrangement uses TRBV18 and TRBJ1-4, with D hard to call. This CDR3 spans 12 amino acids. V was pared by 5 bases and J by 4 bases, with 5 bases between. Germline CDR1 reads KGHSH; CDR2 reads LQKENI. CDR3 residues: CASSSSNEKLFF. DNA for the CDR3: TGTGCCAGCTCATCCAGTAATGAAAAACTGTTTTTT.

The CDR3 nucleotides are TGTGCCAGCAATAACAGGGGGCCTGTCACTGAAGCTTTCTTT. It codes for CASNNRGPVTEAFF. The chain uses TRBV6-6 and TRBJ1-1, with 9 bases identical to TRBD1. The CDR3 is 14 amino acids. The germline V gene has CDR1 MNHNY and CDR2 SVGAGI (reference sequence). Trimming took 7 bases from V and 4 from J; bases not matched to a gene: 7.

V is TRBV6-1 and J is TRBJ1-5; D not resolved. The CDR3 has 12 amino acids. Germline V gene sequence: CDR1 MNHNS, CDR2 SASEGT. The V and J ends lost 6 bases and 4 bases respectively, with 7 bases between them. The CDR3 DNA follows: TGTGCCAGCAGACTAAGGAATCAGCCCCAGCATTTT. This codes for CASRLRNQPQHF.

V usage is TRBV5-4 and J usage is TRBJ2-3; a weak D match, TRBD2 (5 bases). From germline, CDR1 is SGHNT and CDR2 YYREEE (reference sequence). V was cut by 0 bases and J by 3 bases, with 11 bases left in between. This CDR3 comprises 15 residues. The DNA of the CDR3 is TGTGCCAGCAGCTTGGGGCCTAGCAGGACAGATACGCAGTATTTT. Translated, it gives CASSLGPSRTDTQYF. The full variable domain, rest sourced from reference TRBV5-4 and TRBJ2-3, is ETGVTQSPTHLIKTRGQQVTLRCSSQSGHNTVSWYQQALGQGPQFIFQYYREEENGRGNFPPRFSGLQFPNYSSELNVNALELDDSALYLCASSLGPSRTDTQYFGPGTRLTVL.

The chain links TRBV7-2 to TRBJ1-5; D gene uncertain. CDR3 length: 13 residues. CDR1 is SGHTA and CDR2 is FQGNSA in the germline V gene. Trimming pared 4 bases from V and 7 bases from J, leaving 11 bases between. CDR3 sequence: CASSSGLTQPQHF. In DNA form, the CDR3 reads TGTGCCAGCAGCTCCGGACTGACGCAGCCCCAGCATTTT.

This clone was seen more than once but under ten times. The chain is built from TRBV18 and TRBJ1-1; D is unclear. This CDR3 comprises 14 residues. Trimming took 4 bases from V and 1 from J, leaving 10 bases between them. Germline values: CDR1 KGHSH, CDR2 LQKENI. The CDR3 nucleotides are TGTGCCAGCTCACTATCCCAGTCGAACACTGAAGCTTTCTTT. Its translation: CASSLSQSNTEAFF.

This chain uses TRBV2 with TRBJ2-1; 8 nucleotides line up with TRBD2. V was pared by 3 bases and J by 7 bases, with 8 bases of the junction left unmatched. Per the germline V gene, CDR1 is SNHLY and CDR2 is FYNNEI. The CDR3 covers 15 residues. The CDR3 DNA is TGTGCCAGCAGTGAGACTAGCGCATACACGAATGAGCAGTTCTTC. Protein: CASSETSAYTNEQFF.

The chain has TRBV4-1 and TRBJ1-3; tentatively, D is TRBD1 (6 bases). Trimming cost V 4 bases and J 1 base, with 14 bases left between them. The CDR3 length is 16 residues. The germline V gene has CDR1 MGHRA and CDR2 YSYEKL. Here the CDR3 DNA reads TGCGCCAGCAGCCTCCCCCGGACAGATTCTGGAAACACCATATATTTT. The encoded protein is CASSLPRTDSGNTIYF.

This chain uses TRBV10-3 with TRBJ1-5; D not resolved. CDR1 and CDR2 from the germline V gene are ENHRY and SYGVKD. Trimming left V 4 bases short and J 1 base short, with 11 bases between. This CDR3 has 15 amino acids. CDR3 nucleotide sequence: TGTGCCATCAGTGGTTTCGGTGGCAGCAATCAGCCCCAGCATTTT. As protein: CAISGFGGSNQPQHF.

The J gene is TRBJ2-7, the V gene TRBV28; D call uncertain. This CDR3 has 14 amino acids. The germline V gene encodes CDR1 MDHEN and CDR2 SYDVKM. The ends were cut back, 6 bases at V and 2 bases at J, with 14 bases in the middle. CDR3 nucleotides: TGTGCCAGCAGAATTAACAAGTCGCCCTACGAGCAGTACTTC. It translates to CASRINKSPYEQYF. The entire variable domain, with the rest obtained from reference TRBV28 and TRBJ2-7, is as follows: DVKVTQSSRYLVKRTGEKVFLECVQDMDHENMFWYRQDPGLGLRLIYFSYDVKMKEKGDIPEGYSVSREKKERFSLILESASTNQTSMYLCASRINKSPYEQYFGPGTRLTVT.

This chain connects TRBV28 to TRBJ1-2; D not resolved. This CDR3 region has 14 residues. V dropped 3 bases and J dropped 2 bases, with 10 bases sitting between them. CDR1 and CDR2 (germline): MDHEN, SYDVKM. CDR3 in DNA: TGTGCCAGCAGTTTGGGTCGTTTCAACTATGGCTACACCTTC. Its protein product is CASSLGRFNYGYTF.

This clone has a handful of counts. CDR3 sequence reads: CASSLVGLPTNEQFF. CDR3 nucleotides: TGTGCCAGCAGCTTAGTAGGACTCCCGACCAATGAGCAGTTCTTC. This chain connects TRBV11-2 to TRBJ2-1; perhaps TRBD2 as D (5 bases). From germline, CDR1 is SGHAT and CDR2 FQNNGV. V dropped 1 base and J dropped 6 bases, with 13 bases sitting between them. The CDR3 runs 15 residues.

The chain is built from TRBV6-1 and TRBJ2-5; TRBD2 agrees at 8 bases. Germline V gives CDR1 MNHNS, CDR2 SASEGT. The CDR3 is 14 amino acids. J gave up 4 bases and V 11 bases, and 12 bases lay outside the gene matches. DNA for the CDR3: TGTGCCGGAAACGGGAGGGCCGATAGAGAGACCCAGTACTTC. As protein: CAGNGRADRETQYF.

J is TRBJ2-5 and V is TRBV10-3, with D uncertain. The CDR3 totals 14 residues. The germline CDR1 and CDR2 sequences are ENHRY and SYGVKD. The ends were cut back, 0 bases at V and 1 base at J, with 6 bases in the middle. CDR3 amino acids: CAISESPSQETQYF. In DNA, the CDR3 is TGTGCCATCAGTGAGTCTCCTAGCCAAGAGACCCAGTACTTC.

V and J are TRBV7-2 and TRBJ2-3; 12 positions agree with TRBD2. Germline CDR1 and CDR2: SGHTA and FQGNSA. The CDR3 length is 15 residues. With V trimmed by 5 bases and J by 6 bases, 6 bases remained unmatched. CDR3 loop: CASSPRTSGNDTQYF. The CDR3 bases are TGTGCCAGCAGCCCCCGGACTAGCGGGAACGATACGCAGTATTTT. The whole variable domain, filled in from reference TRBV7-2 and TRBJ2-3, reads GAGVSQSPSNKVTEKGKDVELRCDPISGHTALYWYRQSLGQGLEFLIYFQGNSAPDKSGLPSDRFSAERTGGSVSTLTIQRTQQEDSAVYLCASSPRTSGNDTQYFGPGTRLTVL.

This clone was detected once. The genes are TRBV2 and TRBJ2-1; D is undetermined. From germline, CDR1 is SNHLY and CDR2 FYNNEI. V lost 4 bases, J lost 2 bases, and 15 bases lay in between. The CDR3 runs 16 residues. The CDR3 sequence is CASSAQRTATYNEQFF. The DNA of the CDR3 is TGTGCCAGCAGTGCCCAACGGACGGCTACCTACAATGAGCAGTTCTTC.

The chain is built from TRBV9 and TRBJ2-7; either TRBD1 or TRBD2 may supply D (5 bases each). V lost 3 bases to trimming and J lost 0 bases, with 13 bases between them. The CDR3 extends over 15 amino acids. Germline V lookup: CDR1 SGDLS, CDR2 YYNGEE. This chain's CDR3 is CASSDRDAGSYEQYF. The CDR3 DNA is TGTGCCAGCAGCGACCGGGACGCCGGCTCCTACGAGCAGTACTTC.

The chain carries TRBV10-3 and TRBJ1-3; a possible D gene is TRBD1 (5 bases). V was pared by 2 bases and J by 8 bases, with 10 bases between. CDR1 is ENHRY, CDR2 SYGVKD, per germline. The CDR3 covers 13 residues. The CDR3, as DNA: TGTGCCATCAGTGAGCAGGGTGGGGACACCATATATTTT. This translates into CAISEQGGDTIYF.